This TCR beta chain derives from a study of blood T cells in healthy people across ages. The second PCR ran about 6 to 11 cycles with a sample-barcoded 5' primer and J-beta primers. One entry per CDR3 protein, called by TCRdb with MiXCR from the 5' RACE reads. The sample holds about 2 million distinct CDR3 sequences, approximately 50% seen once. This clonotype has more than one count but fewer than ten. The CDR3 covers 15 residues. With 0 bases removed from V and 4 bases from J, the gap between germline ends came to 11 bases. The germline gives CDR1 LGHNA, CDR2 YNFKEQ. This TCR derives from a woman between 35 and 50 years old in good health. The sample taken for sequencing was blood. The chain employs TRBV4-2 and TRBJ2-3; either TRBD1 or TRBD2 may fit D (5 bases each). The CDR3 sequence is CASSQDRLGPDTQYF. The CDR3 DNA sequence: TGTGCCAGCAGCCAAGATCGGTTGGGACCAGATACGCAGTATTTT.